This T cell receptor beta chain derives from a study of response to subunit inactivated influenza vaccine. Whole-study findings and limits: It was the authors' suggestion that each seasonal influenza vaccination recruits few new T cells.

In TCRdb, the RT-PCR reads were re-called with MiXCR into one record per CDR3 protein. The sample has hundreds of thousands of distinct CDR3 sequences; around 13% are singletons. This clonotype was observed a handful of times. Its antigen is unidentified. V shed 4 bases and J shed 3 bases, with 10 bases lying between them. The CDR3 length is 12 residues. Germline V lookup: CDR1 SQVTM, CDR2 ANQGSEA. The source is a man in his fifties or sixties who received an inactivated influenza vaccine. The V and J genes are TRBV29-1 and TRBJ2-7; no definite D call. Here the sequenced sample was PBMCs from blood, taken 35 to 45 days after vaccination. For the CDR3, the DNA is TGCAGCGTTGTATCCAGCGACTACGAGCAGTACTTC. Its protein product is CSVVSSDYEQYF.